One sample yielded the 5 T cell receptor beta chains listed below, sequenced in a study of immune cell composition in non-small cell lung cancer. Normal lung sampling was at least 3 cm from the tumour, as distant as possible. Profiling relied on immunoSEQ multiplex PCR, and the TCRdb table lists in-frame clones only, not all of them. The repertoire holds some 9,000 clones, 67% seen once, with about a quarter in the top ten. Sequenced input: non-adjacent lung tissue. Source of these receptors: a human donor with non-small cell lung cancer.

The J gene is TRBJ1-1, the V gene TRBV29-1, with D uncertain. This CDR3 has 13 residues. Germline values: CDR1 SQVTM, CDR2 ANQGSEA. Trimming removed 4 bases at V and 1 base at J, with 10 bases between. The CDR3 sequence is CSVAEGTNTEAFF. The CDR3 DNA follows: TGCAGCGTTGCCGAGGGCACGAACACTGAAGCTTTCTTT.

In nucleotides, the CDR3 is TGTGCCAGCAGCTTAGCCCGGGACAGGGCCTACGAGCAGTACTTC. Amino acid sequence: CASSLARDRAYEQYF. The genes are TRBV7-9 and TRBJ2-7; TRBD1 aligns across 9 bases. Germline V gives CDR1 SEHNR, CDR2 FQNEAQ (reference sequence). The CDR3 has 15 amino acids. V shed 0 bases and J 2 bases; nucleotides not matched to a gene: 2. The variable domain in full, completed from reference TRBV7-9 and TRBJ2-7, reads DTGVSQNPRHKITKRGQNVTFRCDPISEHNRLYWYRQTLGQGPEFLTYFQNEAQLEKSRLLSDRFSAERPKGSFSTLEIQRTEQGDSAMYLCASSLARDRAYEQYFGPGTRLTVT.

As DNA, the CDR3 is TGTGCCAGCAGTGAGCTCCGGGGGACTCGCGCTGAAGCTTTCTTT. Protein sequence: CASSELRGTRAEAFF. V gene TRBV2 combines with J gene TRBJ1-1; possibly TRBD1 for D (5 bases). CDR1 and CDR2 from the germline V gene are SNHLY and FYNNEI. V lost 3 bases and J lost 6, with 17 bases in between. There are 15 residues in the CDR3.

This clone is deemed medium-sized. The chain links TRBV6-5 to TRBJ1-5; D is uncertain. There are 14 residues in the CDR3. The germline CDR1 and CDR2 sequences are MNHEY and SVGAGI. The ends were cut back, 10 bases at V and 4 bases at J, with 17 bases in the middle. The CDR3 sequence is CANPWPGPNQPQHF. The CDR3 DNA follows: TGTGCCAACCCCTGGCCTGGTCCAAATCAGCCCCAGCATTTT.

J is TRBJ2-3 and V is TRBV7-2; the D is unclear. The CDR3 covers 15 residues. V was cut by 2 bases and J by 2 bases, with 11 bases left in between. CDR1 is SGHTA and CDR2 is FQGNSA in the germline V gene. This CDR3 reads CASSLIPGSTDTQYF. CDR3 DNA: TGTGCCAGCAGCTTAATTCCGGGTTCCACAGATACGCAGTATTTT.